The next 20 T cell receptor beta chains were all read from a single sample in a study of blood T cell repertoires in COVID-19 (TCRdb year 2020). The library was built by means of the immunoSEQ multiplex PCR assay. Not all clones reach the TCRdb copy of this immuneACCESS table, which keeps in-frame sequences only. Checked studies attribute under half of the gap to unresolved V genes and leave the rest unexplained. The sample includes fewer than 250,000 clones, with roughly nine tenths observed a single time. The ten largest make up around 1.1% of the sample. Sequencing used peripheral blood. These receptors were obtained from a man aged 25 to 40 with acute or convalescent COVID-19.

The chain uses TRBV3-1 (or the pseudogene TRBV3-2) and TRBJ1-5, with D possibly matching TRBD1 (6 bases). This CDR3 has 14 residues. The V gene lost 3 bases and the J gene lost 6 bases, with 12 bases spanning the gap. Germline CDR1 and CDR2: LGHDT and YNNKEL (reference sequence). The CDR3 DNA reads as TGTGCCAGCAGCCACGGCAGGGGCGGTCAGCCCCAGCATTTT. It encodes CASSHGRGGQPQHF.

J is TRBJ2-1 and V is TRBV28, with 7 bases fitting TRBD1. The CDR3 covers 12 residues. CDR1 and CDR2 (germline): MDHEN, SYDVKM. V shed 11 bases, J shed 5 bases, and the junction held 6 bases outside the gene matches. The DNA for the CDR3 is TGTGCCGGCGGACAGGCGCACAATGAGCAGTTCTTC. Its protein is CAGGQAHNEQFF.

J is TRBJ1-4 and V is TRBV5-4, with 8 bases aligning to TRBD1. Germline V gene data show CDR1 as SGHNT and CDR2 as YYREEE (reference sequence). This CDR3 has 14 amino acids. V was pared by 4 bases and J by 8 bases, with 7 bases of the junction left unmatched. The CDR3 coding sequence is TGTGCCAGCAGCCCCGGGACAGGAAGGGAAAAACTGTTTTTT. This codes for CASSPGTGREKLFF.

The chain has TRBV2 and TRBJ2-3; no definite D call. The germline CDR1 and CDR2 sequences are SNHLY and FYNNEI. Deletions cut 4 bases from V and 2 bases from J, with 4 bases between. This CDR3 region has 12 residues. The CDR3 nucleotides read TGTGCCAGCAGTGCCAACACAGATACGCAGTATTTT. Its protein is CASSANTDTQYF. The full variable domain, with the rest looked up from reference TRBV2 and TRBJ2-3, is EPEVTQTPSHQVTQMGQEVILRCVPISNHLYFYWYRQILGQKVEFLVSFYNNEISEKSEIFDDQFSVERPDGSNFTLKIRSTKLEDSAMYFCASSANTDTQYFGPGTRLTVL.

The gene calls are TRBV18 and TRBJ2-4; D is uncertain. V lost 2 bases, J lost 6 bases, and 14 bases lay in between. CDR1 is KGHSH and CDR2 is LQKENI in the germline V gene. The CDR3 is 15 residues long. CDR3 amino acids: CASSPKDRVTNIQYF. CDR3 nucleotides: TGTGCCAGCTCACCAAAAGATCGGGTTACAAACATTCAGTACTTC.

The chain has TRBV5-1 and TRBJ2-7; a possible D gene is TRBD1 (5 bases). V was trimmed by 5 bases and J by 0 bases, leaving 12 bases between them. The germline CDR1 and CDR2 sequences are SGHRS and YFSETQ. This CDR3 spans 14 amino acids. DNA of the CDR3: TGCGCCAGCAGGCCCCAGGGAAGCTCCTACGAGCAGTACTTC. Its protein product is CASRPQGSSYEQYF.

Details on this clone: At one boundary the junction diverges from the germline segment, which might be a read error. This chain uses TRBV4-2 with TRBJ2-3, with 12 positions matching TRBD2. CDR3 length: 16 amino acids. Germline values: CDR1 LGHNA, CDR2 YNFKEQ. DNA for the CDR3: TGTGCCAGCAGTCAAGGACTAGCGGGGACCGGAGATACGCAGTATTTT. Protein sequence: CASSQGLAGTGDTQYF.

The CDR3 DNA sequence: TGTGCCAGCAGTTCCTTAGCGGACAATGAGCAGTTCTTC. It codes for CASSSLADNEQFF. The rearrangement links TRBV12-3 or TRBV12-4 to TRBJ2-1; TRBD2 might be the D (6 bases). V was cut by 4 bases and J by 5 bases, with 9 bases left in between. This CDR3 contains 13 residues.

The chain has TRBV19 and TRBJ1-5; a possible D gene is TRBD1 (6 bases). With 6 bases removed from V and 3 bases from J, the gap between germline ends came to 24 bases. Looked up from germline, CDR1 is LNHDA and CDR2 is SQIVND (reference sequence). CDR3 length: 18 residues. CDR3 in DNA: TGTGCCAGTAGCCAACGGACAGCAGCGCGAAATATCAATCAGCCCCAGCATTTT. Translated: CASSQRTAARNINQPQHF.

The V and J genes are TRBV7-3 and TRBJ2-5; weak D call: TRBD2 (6 bases). The CDR3 runs 13 residues. The germline CDR1 and CDR2 sequences are SGHTA and FQGTGA. The V end lost 3 bases, the J end lost 1 base, and 6 bases lay between the germline ends. The CDR3 DNA reads as TGTGCCAGCAGCTTGCGGGGCCAAGAGACCCAGTACTTC. Translating gives CASSLRGQETQYF.

The V call is TRBV11-2, the J call TRBJ1-3; possibly TRBD1 for D (6 bases). The germline V gene encodes CDR1 SGHAT and CDR2 FQNNGV. V was trimmed by 5 bases and J by 1 base, leaving 21 bases between them. This CDR3 comprises 18 residues. In nucleotides, the CDR3 is TGTGCCAGCAGCAAACAACGGGACACCTTTCCTTCTGGAAACACCATATATTTT. Residues: CASSKQRDTFPSGNTIYF.

This chain connects TRBV5-1 to TRBJ2-1, with unresolved D. The CDR3 contains 14 residues. V shed 4 bases and J shed 1 base, with 9 bases lying between them. Germline V lookup: CDR1 SGHRS, CDR2 YFSETQ. The CDR3 sequence is CASSQTPSYNEQFF. The CDR3 DNA is TGCGCCAGCAGCCAAACACCGTCCTACAATGAGCAGTTCTTC.

This clone has just one count. V is TRBV28 and J is TRBJ2-7; the match to TRBD1 covers 12 bases. The CDR3 length is 15 residues. Germline V gene data show CDR1 as MDHEN and CDR2 as SYDVKM. Germline trimming cut 6 bases from V and 7 bases from J; bases unmatched to any gene: 10. Written as DNA, the CDR3 is TGTGCCAGCAGCAAATGGGGACAGGGGGCGTTGGAGCAGTACTTC. Its translation: CASSKWGQGALEQYF.

V usage is TRBV27 and J usage is TRBJ2-5; TRBD1 agrees at 10 bases. From germline, CDR1 is MNHEY and CDR2 SMNVEV (reference sequence). The V gene end was trimmed by 9 bases and the J gene end by 4 bases; junction bases not matched to a gene: 14. The CDR3 is 16 amino acids. Written as DNA, the CDR3 is TGTGCCAGACCTGGCCCCGGGACAGGGGTAACAGAGACCCAGTACTTC. It yields the protein CARPGPGTGVTETQYF.

This chain connects TRBV6-5 to TRBJ2-7, with D maybe TRBD2 (5 bases). Trimming shortened V by 4 bases and J by 13 bases, and 14 bases separated the two germline ends. Germline V gives CDR1 MNHEY, CDR2 SVGAGI. The CDR3 is 11 amino acids. The chain's CDR3 is CASSSYEGVYF. The CDR3 DNA reads TGTGCCAGCAGTTCATACGAGGGAGTTTACTTC.

The chain carries TRBV9 and TRBJ2-3, with D possibly matching TRBD2 (6 bases). V was pared by 0 bases and J by 4 bases, with 15 bases between. The germline V gene encodes CDR1 SGDLS and CDR2 YYNGEE. This CDR3 contains 16 residues. The CDR3 nucleotides read TGTGCCAGCAGCGTAGAAGTAGCGGTGGGTGCAGATACGCAGTATTTT. Translating it yields CASSVEVAVGADTQYF.

The V and J genes are TRBV18 and TRBJ1-1, with 9 bases that match TRBD1. CDR3 length: 18 amino acids. Germline trimming cut 1 base from V and 4 bases from J; bases unmatched to any gene: 13. CDR1 is KGHSH and CDR2 is LQKENI in the germline V gene. The CDR3 spells CASSPRTMGQGAGTEAFF. CDR3 sequence (DNA): TGTGCCAGCTCACCACGGACAATGGGACAGGGCGCCGGCACTGAAGCTTTCTTT. The whole variable domain, remainder taken from reference TRBV18 and TRBJ1-1, is NAGVMQNPRHLVRRRGQEARLRCSPMKGHSHVYWYRQLPEEGLKFMVYLQKENIIDESGMPKERFSAEFPKEGPSILRIQQVVRGDSAAYFCASSPRTMGQGAGTEAFFGQGTRLTVV.

This clone was seen once. The chain couples TRBV19 to TRBJ2-1; 8 bases are shared with TRBD2. The CDR3 has 16 residues. Trimming removed 6 bases from V and 8 bases from J; junction bases left unmatched: 15. CDR1 and CDR2 (germline): LNHDA, SQIVND (reference sequence). The CDR3 bases are TGTGCCAGTAGGAGGACAGCGGGAGTTTATAGTGATGAGCAGTTCTTC. It encodes CASRRTAGVYSDEQFF.

The chain joins TRBV5-6 to TRBJ1-6, with D possibly being TRBD1 (5 bases). The germline V gene encodes CDR1 SGHDT and CDR2 YYEEEE. This CDR3 has 15 amino acids. Trimming took off 4 bases at V and 5 bases at J, with 13 bases between the two ends. The chain's CDR3 is CASSGGALDNSPLHF. In nucleotides, the CDR3 is TGTGCCAGCAGCGGCGGGGCACTTGATAATTCACCCCTCCACTTT.

The chain has TRBV18 and TRBJ2-3; D possibly corresponds to TRBD1 (5 bases). Germline V gene sequence: CDR1 KGHSH, CDR2 LQKENI. Trimming shortened V by 6 bases and J by 5 bases, and 18 bases separated the two germline ends. The CDR3 totals 15 residues. DNA for the CDR3: TGTGCCAGCTCGCTAACATTGGGGCGCTTAGATACGCAGTATTTT. Encoded protein: CASSLTLGRLDTQYF.